One and the same sample provided the 18 T cell receptor beta chains below, sequenced in a study of spatial heterogeneity in lung cancer. MiXCR, applied by TCRdb to the 5' RACE reads, yields one record per CDR3 protein. The sample contains about 80,000 distinct CDR3 sequences, 7% to 9% of which appear only once. Noted time point: sample taken at primary tumor resection. The specimen comprised PBMCs, sampled at surgery. The receptors come from a male donor with early-stage non-small cell lung cancer.

This clonotype was seen at least ten times. The J gene is TRBJ2-1, the V gene TRBV4-1; D assignment may be TRBD1 or TRBD2 (7 bases each). The CDR3 has 16 amino acids. Germline-derived CDR1 and CDR2 are MGHRA and YSYEKL. Between the trimmed V and J ends, which lost 0 bases and 4 bases, there was a span of 13 bases. DNA for the CDR3: TGCGCCAGCAGCCAAGATGACAGGGAGGGATACAATGAGCAGTTCTTC. This gives the protein CASSQDDREGYNEQFF.

This clonotype was picked up many times. The rearrangement links TRBV29-1 to TRBJ2-7; the match to TRBD2 covers 8 bases. V lost 4 bases to trimming and J lost 7 bases; unmatched junction nucleotides: 12. Per germline, CDR1 SQVTM and CDR2 ANQGSEA. The CDR3 spans 14 residues. The CDR3 coding sequence is TGCAGCGTTGCTGGGGTTAGCGGGGTGGAGGAGCAGTACTTC. Translating gives CSVAGVSGVEEQYF.

This clonotype was counted ten times or more. CDR3 in amino acids: CASSPGYRGDTEAFF. CDR3 coding DNA: TGCGCCAGCAGCCCTGGTTACAGGGGAGACACTGAAGCTTTCTTT. The V and J genes are TRBV4-3 and TRBJ1-1; 7 nucleotides line up with TRBD1. CDR3 length: 15 residues. Germline CDR1 and CDR2: LGHNA and YSLEER. The trim removed 4 bases at V and 3 bases at J, leaving 8 bases unmatched.

This clonotype came up many times. This sequence joins TRBV7-9 and TRBJ1-3; no clear D. Trimming shortened V by 3 bases and J by 2 bases, and 5 bases separated the two germline ends. CDR3 size: 13 residues. Germline assignment: CDR1 SEHNR and CDR2 FQNEAQ (reference sequence). The CDR3 sequence is CASSLGTGNTIYF. CDR3 coding DNA: TGTGCCAGCAGCTTGGGCACTGGAAACACCATATATTTT.

This clonotype was counted a few times. The chain links TRBV6-5 to TRBJ2-1, with TRBD2 matching over 8 bases. The length of the CDR3 is 13 residues. The ends lost 2 bases at V and 9 bases at J; junction bases unmatched: 3. From germline, CDR1 is MNHEY and CDR2 SVGAGI. The CDR3 sequence is CASSYGLAREQFF. The CDR3 nucleotides read TGTGCCAGCAGTTACGGACTAGCTCGTGAGCAGTTCTTC.

This clonotype was found many times. This sequence joins TRBV4-2 and TRBJ2-1, with TRBD2 matching 9 bases. CDR3 length: 15 residues. The V segment lost 1 base and the J segment 5 bases; nucleotides outside the gene matches: 3. Germline CDR1 is LGHNA and CDR2 is YNFKEQ. In DNA, the CDR3 is TGTGCCAGCAGCCAAGGGACTAGCGAGAACAATGAGCAGTTCTTC. As protein: CASSQGTSENNEQFF.

This clonotype was found many times. The V call is TRBV29-1, the J call TRBJ1-1; the D is unclear. The CDR3 runs 13 residues. Germline V gene data show CDR1 as SQVTM and CDR2 as ANQGSEA. With 4 bases removed from V and 1 base from J, the gap between germline ends came to 10 bases. The CDR3 DNA sequence: TGCAGCGTTGCGAAGGGCTGGAACACTGAAGCTTTCTTT. It is translated as CSVAKGWNTEAFF.

The chain combines TRBV3-1 with TRBJ2-7; 8 bases line up with TRBD1. V was clipped by 5 bases and J by 7 bases; unmatched bases: 7. The CDR3 has 13 residues. Looked up from germline, CDR1 is LGHDT and CDR2 is YNNKEL (reference sequence). The chain's CDR3 is CASSWTGLGEQYF. Here the CDR3 DNA reads TGTGCCAGCAGCTGGACAGGGTTGGGGGAGCAGTACTTC.

The table lists this clonotype with a few counts. V gene TRBV11-2 combines with J gene TRBJ2-7; possible D gene TRBD2, 7 bases. This CDR3 is built from 15 residues. The germline CDR1 and CDR2 sequences are SGHAT and FQNNGV. V was trimmed by 4 bases and J by 4 bases, leaving 17 bases between them. In DNA, the CDR3 is TGTGCCAGCAGCTCCCCCGGGGAGGGGGTTTACGAGCAGTACTTC. Its translation: CASSSPGEGVYEQYF.

The chain couples TRBV5-1 to TRBJ2-5; no clear D gene. Germline CDR1 is SGHRS and CDR2 is YFSETQ. The length of the CDR3 is 14 residues. Trimming removed 0 bases at V and 3 bases at J, with 9 bases between. The CDR3 DNA sequence: TGCGCCAGCAGCTTGGGAGGATTAAAAGAGACCCAGTACTTC. Translation gives CASSLGGLKETQYF.

This clonotype was recorded at least ten times. V gene TRBV29-1 combines with J gene TRBJ2-5; D unclear. Germline CDR1 reads SQVTM; CDR2 reads ANQGSEA. CDR3 length equals 11 residues. The germline V and J ends were trimmed by 7 bases and 4 bases, with 10 bases remaining between them. CDR3 DNA sequence: TGCAGCGGGGTCTTGGGAGAGACCCAGTACTTC. As protein: CSGVLGETQYF.

At least ten counts were recorded for this clonotype. The V gene is TRBV21-1, the J gene TRBJ2-1; TRBD1 is the table's D call, not checked against the DNA. TRBV21-1 has pseudogene status. The CDR3 totals 17 residues. The CDR3 here is CASRIKGGTSSYNEQFF. The CDR3 nucleotides are TGTGCCAGCAGAATAAAGGGCGGAACCAGCTCCTACAATGAGCAGTTCTTC.

V usage is TRBV18 and J usage is TRBJ2-7; 12 bases match TRBD2. CDR3 length equals 16 residues. Trimming took 3 bases from V and 6 from J; bases not matched to a gene: 9. Germline CDR1 is KGHSH and CDR2 is LQKENI. CDR3 DNA: TGTGCCAGCTCACCCAGCCTAGCGGGAGGGCGTGGCGAGCAGTACTTC. As protein: CASSPSLAGGRGEQYF.

This clonotype appeared many times. The rearrangement links TRBV6-5 to TRBJ2-5; 10 nucleotides align to TRBD2. V dropped 5 bases and J dropped 5; count of bases not matched to a gene: 8. This CDR3 is built from 15 residues. Germline V gene lookup returns CDR1 MNHEY and CDR2 SVGAGI. The DNA for the CDR3 is TGTGCCAGCAGTCTAGCGGGGGCCCCCAGGGAGACCCAGTACTTC. It yields the protein CASSLAGAPRETQYF.

The V call is TRBV7-9, the J call TRBJ1-1; TRBD1 matches 9 bases. This CDR3 is 12 amino acids long. CDR1 is SEHNR, CDR2 FQNEAQ, per germline (reference sequence). Losses at the gene ends were 1 base for V and 12 bases for J; bases not matched to a gene: 3. CDR3 coding DNA: TGTGCCAGCAGCTTAGAGACAGGGGGAACTTTCTTT. Translating gives CASSLETGGTFF.

This clonotype was seen at least ten times. J is TRBJ1-2 and V is TRBV29-1, with 9 bases fitting TRBD1. Trimming took 4 bases from V and 3 from J; bases not matched to a gene: 9. This CDR3 has 15 amino acids. From germline, CDR1 is SQVTM and CDR2 ANQGSEA. Here the CDR3 reads CSVVSRTGVDYGYTF. The CDR3 nucleotides read TGCAGCGTTGTCAGCCGGACAGGGGTAGACTATGGCTACACCTTC.

There are many counts of this clonotype. This rearrangement joins TRBV20-1 to TRBJ1-1; 7 positions match TRBD1. The V segment lost 5 bases and the J segment 5 bases; nucleotides outside the gene matches: 14. This CDR3 comprises 15 residues. The germline CDR1 and CDR2 sequences are DFQATT and SNEGSKA (reference sequence). The CDR3: CSASGVNRGQTEAFF. In DNA form, the CDR3 reads TGCAGTGCTTCCGGGGTCAACAGGGGACAAACTGAAGCTTTCTTT.

The sample holds many counts of this clonotype. The J gene is TRBJ1-2, the V gene TRBV3-1, with D possibly TRBD1 on 5 matching bases. CDR3 length: 11 residues. Germline V gives CDR1 LGHDT, CDR2 YNNKEL (reference sequence). V lost 4 bases, J lost 7 bases, and 7 bases lay in between. CDR3 residues: CASSRGGGYTF. In nucleotides, the CDR3 is TGTGCCAGCAGCCGGGGCGGTGGCTACACCTTC.